The clone carrying this TCR beta chain was seen at least ten times. Its antigen is not identified. The data are from a study of human T cells and chemical hapten exposure. Study context: Minor pooled library volume differences mainly drove per-sample TCR yield variation. Study observations and caveats: DPC sensitization left the count of TCRs above 1 in 1000 unchanged.

Individual cDNA molecules in this library carried unique molecular identifiers. Study processing details: With a range of about 20,000 to 750,000, the median per sample was around 97,000 TCRs. Each CDR3 protein is one row after TCRdb ran MiXCR on the reads. The V and J calls were determined by TCRdb, not by the authors. The data contain 120,000 or so distinct CDR3 sequences, 8.5% to 9% of them seen just once; the ten biggest clones take up around 1.5%. J lost 6 bases, V lost 3 bases, and 10 bases had no gene match. CDR3 length: 15 amino acids. Unfractionated whole blood was the source of the extracted total RNA.

The specimen sequenced was whole blood. The source of this sequence is a human donor in good health. Some clones in this sample may be carry-over from other donors' samples. The chain recombines TRBV12-3 or TRBV12-4 with TRBJ1-2; 7 bases line up with TRBD1. This CDR3 reads CASSFRQGGGNGYTF. The CDR3 DNA is TGTGCCAGCAGTTTCAGACAGGGCGGAGGCAATGGCTACACCTTC.